The 3 T cell receptor beta chains reported below all come from one sample, sequenced in a study of cytomegalovirus exposure and HLA in healthy donors. The primer mix had 60 Vbeta and 13 Jbeta primers. The method was immunoSEQ multiplex PCR; TCRdb's version includes in-frame clones alone and lacks a portion of them. The sample contains approximately 150,000 clones, about 75% of which appear only once. The sequenced material came from PBMCs. The source of these receptors is a man between 18 and 35 years old in good health and CMV-seropositive.

This chain uses TRBV28 with TRBJ2-5; 7 bases align to TRBD1. Germline V gene lookup returns CDR1 MDHEN and CDR2 SYDVKM. This CDR3 contains 13 residues. V was clipped by 5 bases and J by 5 bases; unmatched bases: 5. This chain's CDR3 is CASSPQGSETQYF. CDR3 bases: TGTGCCAGCAGTCCACAGGGGTCGGAGACCCAGTACTTC.

The chain combines TRBV9 with TRBJ2-2; D is possibly TRBD2 (5 bases). CDR1 and CDR2 (germline): SGDLS, YYNGEE. The CDR3 length is 15 residues. Trimming took 4 bases from V and 4 from J, leaving 14 bases between them. CDR3 in amino acids: CASSPSTLRTGELFF. The CDR3 DNA is TGTGCCAGCAGCCCTAGCACCTTGCGCACCGGGGAGCTGTTTTTT.

The chain couples TRBV28 to TRBJ1-5; D is ambiguous. V lost 3 bases to trimming and J lost 4 bases, with 7 bases between them. Germline CDR1 MDHEN, CDR2 SYDVKM. The length of the CDR3 is 13 residues. CDR3 amino acids: CASSFLDNQPQHF. CDR3 sequence (DNA): TGTGCCAGCAGTTTTTTAGATAATCAGCCCCAGCATTTT.